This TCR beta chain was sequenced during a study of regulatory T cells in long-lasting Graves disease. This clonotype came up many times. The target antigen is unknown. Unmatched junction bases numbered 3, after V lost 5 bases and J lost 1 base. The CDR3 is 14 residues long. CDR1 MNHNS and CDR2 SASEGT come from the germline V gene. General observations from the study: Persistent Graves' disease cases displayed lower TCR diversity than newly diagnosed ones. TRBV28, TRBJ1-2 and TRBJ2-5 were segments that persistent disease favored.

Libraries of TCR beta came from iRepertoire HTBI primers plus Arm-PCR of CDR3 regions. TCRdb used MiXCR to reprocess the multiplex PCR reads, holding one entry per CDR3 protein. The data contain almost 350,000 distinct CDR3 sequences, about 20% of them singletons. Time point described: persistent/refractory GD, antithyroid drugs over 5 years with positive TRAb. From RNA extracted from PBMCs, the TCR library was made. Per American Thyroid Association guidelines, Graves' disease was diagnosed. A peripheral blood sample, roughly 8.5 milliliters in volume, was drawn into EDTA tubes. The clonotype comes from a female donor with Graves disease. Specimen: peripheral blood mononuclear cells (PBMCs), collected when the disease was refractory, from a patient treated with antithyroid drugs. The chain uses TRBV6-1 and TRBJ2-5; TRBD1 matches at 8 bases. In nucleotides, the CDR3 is TGTGCCAGCAGTCCGGACAGGGCCCAAGAGACCCAGTACTTC. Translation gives CASSPDRAQETQYF.